What follows are 15 T cell receptor beta chains derived from one specimen sequenced in a study of human T cells and chemical hapten exposure. Time point in this sample: pre-sensitization, week 0. Treatment: therapeutic diphenylcyclopropenone sensitization with weekly scalp DPC. One entry per CDR3 protein results from TCRdb running MiXCR on the RACE reads. Counted here are under 200,000 distinct CDR3 sequences, 30% occurring once; the ten biggest clones make up under 3%. The sample was whole blood, taken in connection with sensitization to the hapten diphenylcyclopropenone (DPC). These receptors were collected from a woman between 25 and 40 years old with alopecia areata. Some clones in this sample may be carry-over from other donors' samples.

This clonotype came up a few times. The rearrangement uses TRBV29-1 and TRBJ1-3; 9 nucleotides match TRBD1. The CDR3 extends over 13 amino acids. Germline-derived CDR1 and CDR2 are SQVTM and ANQGSEA. V dropped 6 bases and J dropped 6; count of bases not matched to a gene: 6. The CDR3 DNA sequence: TGCAGCGTGGAGGGACAGGGCGCAAACACCATATATTTT. Its protein product is CSVEGQGANTIYF.

J is TRBJ1-5 and V is TRBV2; 9 nucleotides align to TRBD1. Unmatched junction bases numbered 3, after V lost 4 bases and J lost 5 bases. The CDR3 is 14 residues long. Germline CDR1 reads SNHLY; CDR2 reads FYNNEI. This chain's CDR3 is CASSGGQGHQPQHF. The CDR3 region has the DNA TGTGCCAGCAGTGGGGGACAGGGTCATCAGCCCCAGCATTTT.

This chain joins TRBV29-1 and TRBJ1-1; D is unresolved. Germline V CDR1 and CDR2: SQVTM, ANQGSEA. V was pared by 2 bases and J by 4 bases, with 11 bases between. The CDR3 runs to 13 residues. The CDR3 coding sequence is TGCAGCGTTGAAAGTCTCCGAGGCACTGAAGCTTTCTTT. Protein sequence: CSVESLRGTEAFF.

The rearrangement joins TRBV28 to TRBJ2-3; D is possibly TRBD1 or TRBD2 (5 bases each). Germline V gene data show CDR1 as MDHEN and CDR2 as SYDVKM. V shed 2 bases and J shed 1 base, with 10 bases lying between them. This CDR3 comprises 15 residues. The CDR3 loop is CASSLGGLRTDTQYF. CDR3 bases: TGTGCCAGCAGTTTAGGGGGATTACGCACAGATACGCAGTATTTT.

The chain uses TRBV5-4 and TRBJ2-2; TRBD2 agrees at 9 bases. The J segment lost 2 bases and the V segment lost 1 base, leaving 3 bases of the junction unmatched. The CDR3 totals 16 residues. Germline V lookup: CDR1 SGHNT, CDR2 YYREEE (reference sequence). The CDR3 DNA follows: TGTGCCAGCAGCTTGCAGCGGGGGGCCAACACCGGGGAGCTGTTTTTT. This encodes CASSLQRGANTGELFF. Full variable domain (rest looked up from reference TRBV5-4 and TRBJ2-2): ETGVTQSPTHLIKTRGQQVTLRCSSQSGHNTVSWYQQALGQGPQFIFQYYREEENGRGNFPPRFSGLQFPNYSSELNVNALELDDSALYLCASSLQRGANTGELFFGEGSRLTVL.

This clonotype showed up just a few times. The CDR3 here is CASSETQARNEQYF. The CDR3 region has the DNA TGTGCCAGCAGTGAAACCCAGGCCAGGAACGAGCAGTACTTC. This chain connects TRBV25-1 to TRBJ2-7; D unclear. CDR1 is MGHDK and CDR2 is SYGVNS in the germline V gene. This CDR3 is built from 14 residues. V was shortened by 2 bases and J by 5 bases, with 13 bases between the two germline ends.

This clonotype was counted only a few times. The V gene is TRBV7-9, the J gene TRBJ2-2; 7 bases align to TRBD2. Germline loops: CDR1 SEHNR, CDR2 FQNEAQ (reference sequence). V trimming: 5 bases; J trimming: 7 bases; junction bases outside the gene matches: 10. This CDR3 spans 15 amino acids. The CDR3 here is CASSRLSGGNGELFF. The CDR3 DNA sequence: TGTGCCAGCAGCCGCTTGTCGGGGGGAAACGGGGAGCTGTTTTTT.

The chain uses TRBV20-1 and TRBJ2-7; TRBD1 or TRBD2 may be the D gene (5 bases each). The germline gives CDR1 DFQATT, CDR2 SNEGSKA (reference sequence). The CDR3 is made up of 12 amino acids. Trimming cost V 5 bases and J 5 bases, with 13 bases left between them. This CDR3 reads CSAGGLRDEQYF. The CDR3 DNA sequence: TGCAGTGCTGGGGGTCTTCGAGACGAGCAGTACTTC.

This chain uses TRBV10-3 with TRBJ1-4; no clear D. Germline CDR1 is ENHRY and CDR2 is SYGVKD. The V end was cut by 5 bases, the J end by 0 bases, with 4 bases between. This CDR3 contains 13 residues. The CDR3 region has the DNA TGTGCCATCAGTCCGACAACTAATGAAAAACTGTTTTTT. Translated: CAISPTTNEKLFF.

This clonotype has ten or more counts. The chain links TRBV29-1 to TRBJ2-5; D not resolved. The CDR3 runs 12 residues. Trimming pared 3 bases from V and 3 bases from J, leaving 8 bases between. Germline-derived CDR1 and CDR2 are SQVTM and ANQGSEA. Written as DNA, the CDR3 is TGCAGCGTTGACGGGCAGGAAGAGACCCAGTACTTC. Its protein is CSVDGQEETQYF.

This clonotype came up a few times. CDR3 bases: TGTGCCAGCACTACGGGACAGGGGGCGTACGAGCAGTACTTC. Translating it yields CASTTGQGAYEQYF. The chain has TRBV28 and TRBJ2-7; the match to TRBD1 covers 12 bases. The CDR3 consists of 14 residues. V shed 7 bases, J shed 4 bases, and the junction held 5 bases outside the gene matches. Germline CDR1 and CDR2: MDHEN and SYDVKM.

The sample holds a few counts of this clonotype. The rearrangement links TRBV20-1 to TRBJ2-1; the match to TRBD2 covers 10 bases. V shed 3 bases and J 5 bases; nucleotides not matched to a gene: 13. Germline CDR1 DFQATT, CDR2 SNEGSKA (reference sequence). This CDR3 has 17 amino acids. CDR3 DNA sequence: TGCAGTGCTAGTCGCCTAGCGGGGGTGAAGGTTCACAATGAGCAGTTCTTC. This gives the protein CSASRLAGVKVHNEQFF.

The chain recombines TRBV5-4 with TRBJ2-2, with D possibly matching TRBD1 (5 bases). This CDR3 comprises 15 residues. CDR1 and CDR2 from the germline V gene are SGHNT and YYREEE (reference sequence). The V and J ends lost 3 bases and 4 bases respectively, with 13 bases between them. This chain's CDR3 is CASSSAGSSTGELFF. CDR3 nucleotide sequence: TGTGCCAGCAGCTCCGCAGGGTCGAGCACCGGGGAGCTGTTTTTT.

This chain connects TRBV28 to TRBJ2-3; a possible D gene is TRBD2 (6 bases). Deletions cut 7 bases from V and 2 bases from J, with 16 bases between. Germline V CDR1 and CDR2: MDHEN, SYDVKM. The CDR3 consists of 15 residues. As DNA, the CDR3 is TGTGCCAGCATTGTGGCGGGGATTACCACAGATACGCAGTATTTT. Translation: CASIVAGITTDTQYF.

The chain recombines TRBV12-3 or TRBV12-4 with TRBJ1-5, with a tentative D call TRBD1 (5 bases). The CDR3 has 16 amino acids. V dropped 3 bases and J dropped 1 base, with 13 bases sitting between them. The CDR3 DNA sequence: TGTGCCAGCAGTTTGAGGGCAGGGATCAGCAATCAGCCCCAGCATTTT. Its translation is CASSLRAGISNQPQHF.